These T cell receptor beta chains were read from a single sample in a study of blood T cell repertoires in COVID-19. The table came from immunoSEQ multiplex PCR; TCRdb's copy has only in-frame clones and leaves some out. The table lists about 100,000 clones, roughly 90% of them singletons. Material for sequencing was peripheral blood. The source of these receptors is a woman aged 60 to 75 with acute or convalescent COVID-19. Each CDR3 is given with its conserved first and last residue. Each record gives: V gene, J gene, CDR3 protein.

>TRBV2|TRBJ1-2
CASSGDSSTPNYGYTF
>TRBV18|TRBJ1-1
CASSRDREVNTEAFF
>TRBV7-8|TRBJ1-3
CASSFASSGNTIYF
>TRBV6-5|TRBJ2-1
CASRESGSTNEQFF
>TRBV5-1|TRBJ2-1
CASSPFEIAGVQGAYNEQFF
>TRBV11-2|TRBJ2-1
CASSPWGTSSHEQFF
>TRBV6-2/TRBV6-3|TRBJ1-2
CASSPGMDYGYTF
>TRBV5-1|TRBJ2-5
CASSFGQETQYF
>TRBV5-1|TRBJ1-2
CASSLLQDANYGYTF
>TRBV12-5|TRBJ2-5
CASGAGRMETQYF
>TRBV15|TRBJ2-3
CATSSPRPGLAPDTQYF
>TRBV6-5|TRBJ2-1
CASSYLAKSSYNEQFF
>TRBV6-5|TRBJ1-2
CATRGGTLNYGYTF
>TRBV6-5|TRBJ1-5
CASTRDFNQPQHF
>TRBV10-3|TRBJ2-3
CAISQLAGEDTQYF
>TRBV19|TRBJ2-1
CASTYRTGEGNEQFF
>TRBV9|TRBJ2-1
CASSQRLAGAYNEQFF
>TRBV10-2|TRBJ1-2
CASSESGATRGYTF
>TRBV4-1|TRBJ2-7
CASSLVGGSYEQYF
>TRBV28|TRBJ2-1
CASSPLRNEQFF
>TRBV28|TRBJ1-4
CASRPQGARNEKLFF
>TRBV6-5|TRBJ2-1
CASSWDRQNEQFF
>TRBV3-1/TRBV3-2|TRBJ2-2
CASSRASGTQNTGELFF
>TRBV24-1|TRBJ2-3
CATQPAGGLTQYF
>TRBV5-1|TRBJ2-7
CASSLDSTYEQYF
>TRBV19|TRBJ1-6
CASSVTGTANNSPLHF
>TRBV29-1|TRBJ1-1
CSVVGRVRPTEAFF
>TRBV19|TRBJ2-1
CASTIGGYTDEQFF
>TRBV14|TRBJ1-1
CASSQELGSGEAFF
>TRBV28|TRBJ1-3
CASSLVQVSGNTIYF
>TRBV9|TRBJ2-1
CASSVGNVNEQFF
>TRBV29-1|TRBJ2-7
CSAVRGAYEQYF
>TRBV15|TRBJ2-5
CATSRDRAGETQYF
>TRBV28|TRBJ2-6
CASSTGTSGANVLTF
>TRBV29-1|TRBJ2-2
CSVLPLSTGELFF
>TRBV21-1|TRBJ2-7
CASSKASGQGENEQYF
>TRBV6-6|TRBJ1-2
CASSRFDRPANYGYTF
>TRBV11-2|TRBJ2-1
CASSLSPRNEQFF
>TRBV5-4|TRBJ2-1
CASSQLAGGASYNEQFF
>TRBV6-5|TRBJ1-1
CASSYFGASAEAFF
>TRBV15|TRBJ2-1
CATSGYRETEQFF
>TRBV12-5|TRBJ2-4
CASGLVLGQGTKNIQYF
>TRBV4-2|TRBJ2-3
CASSRIAGGPDTQYF
>TRBV9|TRBJ2-1
CASSVGMASGYNEQFF
>TRBV29-1|TRBJ1-1
CSARTGMETEAFF
>TRBV4-2|TRBJ2-1
CASSRRTASSYNEQFF
>TRBV21-1|TRBJ1-5
CASSAPPLGPQGMVESAQHF
>TRBV12-3/TRBV12-4|TRBJ2-2
CASSPRNTGELFF
>TRBV6-5|TRBJ1-6
CASSYSGRAESPLHF